Listed below are T cell receptor beta chains from one sample, sequenced in a study of cytomegalovirus exposure and HLA in healthy donors. Only in-frame clones appear in the TCRdb table, and some are missing; sequencing was by immunoSEQ multiplex PCR. The repertoire has under 200,000 clones, roughly 83% of them found once; the top ten carry about 2.2%. Sequenced input: PBMCs. The receptors shown here come from a woman between 45 and 60 years old in good health and CMV-seronegative. Each CDR3 is given with its conserved first and last residue. The order of the fields is V gene, J gene, CDR3 protein.

V: TRBV10-3; J: TRBJ1-2; CDR3: CAISAGSNYGYTF
V: TRBV6-6; J: TRBJ2-3; CDR3: CASIRDSADTQYF
V: TRBV19; J: TRBJ1-1; CDR3: CASTHHGTGKSEAFF
V: TRBV25-1; J: TRBJ1-3; CDR3: CASSESGAGNTIYF
V: TRBV7-9; J: TRBJ2-7; CDR3: CSSSLETPSYEQYF
V: TRBV15; J: TRBJ2-7; CDR3: CATSRGRLAGSHEQYF
V: TRBV11-2; J: TRBJ2-1; CDR3: CASSLGGGGSYNEQFF
V: TRBV5-1; J: TRBJ2-1; CDR3: CASTPLGGGENEQFF
V: TRBV2; J: TRBJ1-6; CDR3: CASRRQGGKFPLHF
V: TRBV7-2; J: TRBJ2-4; CDR3: CASSPGHTKNIQYF
V: TRBV6-1; J: TRBJ1-1; CDR3: CASSVGTEAFF
V: TRBV19; J: TRBJ1-5; CDR3: CASRGPNQPQHF
V: TRBV19; J: TRBJ1-6; CDR3: CASTAGQGDSPLHF
V: TRBV28; J: TRBJ1-6; CDR3: CASSSLEGESSPLHF
V: TRBV14; J: TRBJ2-7; CDR3: CASSPRQYYEQYF
V: TRBV14; J: TRBJ2-1; CDR3: CASSQGLNNEQFF
V: TRBV27; J: TRBJ2-3; CDR3: CASSLQSGPDAQYF
V: TRBV7-2; J: TRBJ2-1; CDR3: CASRLLAGEYNEQFF
V: TRBV9; J: TRBJ2-5; CDR3: CASSVGGGEIVETQYF
V: TRBV21-1; J: TRBJ1-3; CDR3: CASSLEVGASGNTIYF
V: TRBV4-3; J: TRBJ1-4; CDR3: CASSQRQGKNEKLFF
V: TRBV5-4; J: TRBJ2-2; CDR3: CASSQPPGLASLCAGELFF
V: TRBV23-1; J: .; CDR3: CASSHRNGGEQYF
V: TRBV28; J: TRBJ2-1; CDR3: CASSRGQNNEQFF
V: TRBV5-5; J: TRBJ1-1; CDR3: CASIPRGLNTEAFF
V: TRBV5-4; J: TRBJ1-2; CDR3: CASSAGQTGYTF
V: TRBV4-1; J: TRBJ1-3; CDR3: CASTQTGMGNTIYF
V: TRBV7-9; J: TRBJ2-3; CDR3: CSSSLQGARDTQYF
V: TRBV9; J: TRBJ2-1; CDR3: CASSLSGRTNNEQFF
V: TRBV19; J: TRBJ1-5; CDR3: CASSVTGGDQPQHF
V: TRBV4-3; J: TRBJ2-7; CDR3: CAKKERGGNEQYF
V: TRBV7-9; J: TRBJ1-1; CDR3: CASSLVRKSGTLTEAFF
V: TRBV28; J: TRBJ2-3; CDR3: CASSTPGGPITDTQYF
V: TRBV11-2; J: TRBJ2-1; CDR3: CASSSNSNSYNEQFF
V: TRBV4-3; J: TRBJ2-1; CDR3: CASSQGAGEIYNKQFF
V: TRBV9; J: TRBJ1-1; CDR3: CASSPRGQVLGTEAFF
V: TRBV30; J: TRBJ2-7; CDR3: CAWSEQGGGYEQYF
V: TRBV7-2; J: TRBJ1-3; CDR3: CASSLGPGNTIYF
V: TRBV13; J: TRBJ2-1; CDR3: CASSLDGQTDEQFF
V: TRBV18; J: TRBJ2-2; CDR3: CASSPRQGADGELFF
V: TRBV6-5; J: TRBJ1-1; CDR3: CATLPNEARAEAFF
V: TRBV28; J: TRBJ1-2; CDR3: CASSYRDRPNYGYTF
V: TRBV4-1; J: TRBJ2-3; CDR3: CASSQGTTDTQYF
V: TRBV27; J: TRBJ1-4; CDR3: CASSSYREKLFF
V: TRBV28; J: TRBJ1-5; CDR3: CASSFGSNQPQHF
V: TRBV27; J: TRBJ2-7; CDR3: CASSTLGPPYEQYF
V: TRBV4-3; J: TRBJ1-2; CDR3: CASSLGQGYGYTF
V: TRBV5-1; J: TRBJ2-6; CDR3: CASSPRLAGEAGANVLTF
V: TRBV27; J: TRBJ2-1; CDR3: CASSLWDWGVYNEQFF
V: TRBV5-1; J: TRBJ1-4; CDR3: CASSPDRNKGKLFF
V: TRBV7-3; J: TRBJ2-1; CDR3: CASSSGLAGGGGEQFF
V: TRBV4-2; J: TRBJ1-1; CDR3: CASSQAGQGTGEAFF
V: TRBV19; J: TRBJ2-7; CDR3: CATSGTPTYEQYF
V: TRBV13; J: TRBJ2-2; CDR3: CASSLEGGARTGELFF
V: TRBV4-2; J: TRBJ2-7; CDR3: CASSQAAQGTGSYEQYF
V: TRBV2; J: TRBJ1-1; CDR3: CASSPRRVGGGNTEAFF
V: TRBV12-5; J: TRBJ1-2; CDR3: CASGSPPYRGEYGYTF
V: TRBV20-1; J: TRBJ2-7; CDR3: CSASVGPEQYF
V: TRBV28; J: TRBJ2-7; CDR3: CASSLGRYEQYF